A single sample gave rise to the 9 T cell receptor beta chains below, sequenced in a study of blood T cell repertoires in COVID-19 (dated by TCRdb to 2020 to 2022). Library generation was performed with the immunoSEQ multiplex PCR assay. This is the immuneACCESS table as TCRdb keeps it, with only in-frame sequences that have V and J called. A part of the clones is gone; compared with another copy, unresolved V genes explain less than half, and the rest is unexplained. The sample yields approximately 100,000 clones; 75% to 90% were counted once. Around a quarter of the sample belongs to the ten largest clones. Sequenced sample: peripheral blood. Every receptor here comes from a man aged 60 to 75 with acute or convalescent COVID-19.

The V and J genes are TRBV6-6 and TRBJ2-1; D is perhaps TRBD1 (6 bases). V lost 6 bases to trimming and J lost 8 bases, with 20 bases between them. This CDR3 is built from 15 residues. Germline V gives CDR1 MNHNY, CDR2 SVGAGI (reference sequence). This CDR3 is CASSPSNRASHEQFF. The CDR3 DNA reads TGTGCCAGCAGCCCCTCAAACAGGGCCTCCCATGAGCAGTTCTTC.

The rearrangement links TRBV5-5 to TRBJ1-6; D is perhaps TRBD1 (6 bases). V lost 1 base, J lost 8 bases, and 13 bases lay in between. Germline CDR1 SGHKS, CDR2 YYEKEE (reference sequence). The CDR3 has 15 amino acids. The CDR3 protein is CASSLLTGLDSPLHF. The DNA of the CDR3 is TGTGCCAGCAGCTTGCTTACAGGGTTGGATTCACCCCTCCACTTT.

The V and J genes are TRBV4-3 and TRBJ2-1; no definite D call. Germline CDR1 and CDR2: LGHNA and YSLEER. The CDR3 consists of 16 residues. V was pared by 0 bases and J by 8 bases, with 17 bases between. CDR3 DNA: TGCGCCAGCAGCCAAGATAATAATTTGGCGGTCGATGAGCAGTTCTTC. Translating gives CASSQDNNLAVDEQFF.

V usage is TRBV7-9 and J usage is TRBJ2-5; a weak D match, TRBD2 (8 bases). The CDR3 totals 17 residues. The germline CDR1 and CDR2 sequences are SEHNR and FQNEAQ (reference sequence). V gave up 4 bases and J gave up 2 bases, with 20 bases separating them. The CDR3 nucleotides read TGTGCCAGCAGCTCAGGGGGGACTAGAAGGGAGCAAGAGACCCAGTACTTC. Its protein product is CASSSGGTRREQETQYF. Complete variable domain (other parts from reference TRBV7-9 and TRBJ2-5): DTGVSQNPRHKITKRGQNVTFRCDPISEHNRLYWYRQTLGQGPEFLTYFQNEAQLEKSRLLSDRFSAERPKGSFSTLEIQRTEQGDSAMYLCASSSGGTRREQETQYFGPGTRLLVL.

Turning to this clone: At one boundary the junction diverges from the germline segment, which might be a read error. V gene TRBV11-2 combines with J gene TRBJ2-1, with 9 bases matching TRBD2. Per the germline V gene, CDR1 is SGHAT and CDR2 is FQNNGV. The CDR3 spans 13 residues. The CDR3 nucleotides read TGTGCCAGCAGCTTAGTGGGCGGGAGGGAGCGGTTCTTC. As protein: CASSLVGGRERFF. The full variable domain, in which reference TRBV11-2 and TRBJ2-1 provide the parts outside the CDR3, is EAGVAQSPRYKIIEKRQSVAFWCNPISGHATLYWYQQILGQGPKLLIQFQNNGVVDDSQLPKDRFSAERLKGVDSTLKIQPAKLEDSAVYLCASSLVGGRERFFGPGTRLTVL.

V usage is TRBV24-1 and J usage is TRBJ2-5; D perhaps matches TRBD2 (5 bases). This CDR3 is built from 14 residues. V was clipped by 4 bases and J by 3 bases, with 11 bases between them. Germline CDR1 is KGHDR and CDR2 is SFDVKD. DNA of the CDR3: TGTGCCACCAGTGACCCCGACGGGAAAGAGACCCAGTACTTC. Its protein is CATSDPDGKETQYF.

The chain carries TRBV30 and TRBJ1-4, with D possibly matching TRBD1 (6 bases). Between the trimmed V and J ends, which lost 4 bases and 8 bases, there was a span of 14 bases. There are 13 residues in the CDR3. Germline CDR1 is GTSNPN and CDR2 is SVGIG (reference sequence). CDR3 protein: CAWKPGHGEKLFF. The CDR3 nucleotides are TGTGCCTGGAAACCGGGACATGGAGAAAAACTGTTTTTT.

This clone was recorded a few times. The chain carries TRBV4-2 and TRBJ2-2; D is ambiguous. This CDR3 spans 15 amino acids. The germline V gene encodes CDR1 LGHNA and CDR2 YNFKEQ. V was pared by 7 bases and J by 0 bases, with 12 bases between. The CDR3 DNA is TGTGCCAGCACGGAACAACAGACGAACACCGGGGAGCTGTTTTTT. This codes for CASTEQQTNTGELFF.

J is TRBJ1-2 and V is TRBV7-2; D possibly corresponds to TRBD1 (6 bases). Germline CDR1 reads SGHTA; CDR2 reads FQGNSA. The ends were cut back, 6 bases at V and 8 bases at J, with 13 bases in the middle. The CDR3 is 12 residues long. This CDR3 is CASSQGGGGYTF. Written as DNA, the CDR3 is TGTGCCAGCAGTCAAGGCGGGGGCGGCTACACCTTC.